This T cell receptor (beta chain) emerged from a study of brain T cells in children with intractable seizures. Whole-study findings and limits: Clones missing pre-surgery may reflect undersampling of that blood sample.

Repertoires were generated with immunoSEQ multiplex PCR, while TCRdb's copy carries only in-frame clones and drops some. This sample has roughly 110,000 clones, with around 94% found just once. With regard to this clone: Its antigen is unknown.

V lost 3 bases and J 4 bases, leaving 6 bases between the germline ends. Germline loops: CDR1 SGHAT, CDR2 FQNNGV. The CDR3 contains 12 residues. The origin of this receptor is a boy under two years old with hemimegalencephaly and intractable seizures. The chain links TRBV11-2 to TRBJ1-1, with D possibly TRBD1 on 6 matching bases. The sample was peripheral blood, taken at surgery. DNA of the CDR3: TGTGCCAGCAGCTTCAGGGGCACTGAAGCTTTCTTT. It specifies CASSFRGTEAFF.